This TCR beta chain emerged from a study of cytomegalovirus exposure and HLA in healthy donors. The PCR made use of 60 Vbeta and 13 Jbeta primers. Original processing notes: An analysis that came later counted 77 million or so unique TCR beta chains, roughly 11 million shared. Assay: immunoSEQ multiplex PCR; the TCRdb copy retains only in-frame clones and omits some. The V and J calls and clone size are taken from that table; D and trimming were inferred from the DNA. The profile shows more than 130,000 clones, approximately 83% of them singletons. Per germline, CDR1 ENHRY and CDR2 SYGVKD. Trimming removed 10 bases from V and 8 bases from J, with 12 bases in between. CDR3 length: 11 residues. This clone has more than one count but fewer than ten.

The sample consisted of PBMCs. This clonotype was obtained from a man between 35 and 55 years old in good health and CMV-seropositive. The chain employs TRBV10-3 and TRBJ2-1, with D perhaps TRBD1 (5 bases). CDR3 amino acids: CATLSRDEQFF. The CDR3 DNA reads TGTGCCACGCTGAGCAGGGATGAGCAGTTCTTC.